These 18 T cell receptor beta chains came from one sample sequenced in a study of control samples from healthy donors and cancer patients. Assay used: immunoSEQ multiplex PCR; TCRdb lists only in-frame clones, some missing. The sample carries roughly 150,000 clones, over 90% recorded once. Source material: blood. The receptors shown here come from a man aged 50-59 years in good health.

The chain has TRBV3-1 (or the pseudogene TRBV3-2) and TRBJ1-1; D is uncertain. Per the germline V gene, CDR1 is LGHDT and CDR2 is YNNKEL (reference sequence). The CDR3 is 15 residues long. V was cut by 4 bases and J by 4 bases, with 16 bases left in between. This CDR3 reads CASSPGIRGGTEAFF. In nucleotides, the CDR3 is TGTGCCAGCAGCCCCGGGATACGTGGCGGCACTGAAGCTTTCTTT.

V is TRBV18 and J is TRBJ2-3; D is tentatively TRBD1 or TRBD2 (6 bases each). CDR3 size: 16 residues. Germline CDR1 is KGHSH and CDR2 is LQKENI. V gave up 5 bases and J gave up 6 bases, with 21 bases separating them. The CDR3 is CASSATGGVRGDTQYF. In nucleotides, the CDR3 is TGTGCCAGCTCAGCAACCGGGGGCGTCAGGGGTGATACGCAGTATTTT.

The V gene is TRBV5-6, the J gene TRBJ1-1; D not certain. This CDR3 is 14 amino acids long. The germline V gene encodes CDR1 SGHDT and CDR2 YYEEEE. Trimming took 2 bases from V and 1 from J, leaving 9 bases between them. CDR3 protein: CASSFRVQNTEAFF. DNA for the CDR3: TGTGCCAGCAGCTTCCGGGTCCAGAACACTGAAGCTTTCTTT.

The rearrangement joins TRBV11-2 to TRBJ2-2; 8 bases map to TRBD2. Looked up from germline, CDR1 is SGHAT and CDR2 is FQNNGV. This CDR3 is built from 14 residues. Germline trimming cut 5 bases from V and 6 bases from J; bases unmatched to any gene: 5. In DNA, the CDR3 is TGTGCCAGCAGCCTCCCAGCGGGAGCCGGGGAGCTGTTTTTT. Its translation is CASSLPAGAGELFF.

The chain has TRBV28 and TRBJ2-1, with D possibly matching TRBD2 (5 bases). The CDR3 covers 17 residues. The V gene lost 0 bases and the J gene lost 5 bases, with 17 bases spanning the gap. CDR1 is MDHEN and CDR2 is SYDVKM in the germline V gene. Here the CDR3 reads CASSLWPSRSKDNEQFF. In nucleotides, the CDR3 is TGTGCCAGCAGTTTATGGCCTAGCAGATCAAAAGACAATGAGCAGTTCTTC.

The chain has TRBV7-9 and TRBJ1-1; D uncertain. CDR3 length: 13 amino acids. The ends were cut back, 1 base at V and 8 bases at J, with 11 bases in the middle. From germline, CDR1 is SEHNR and CDR2 FQNEAQ (reference sequence). The CDR3 DNA reads TGTGCCAGCAGCTTAGATGGGGTATCCGAAGCTTTCTTT. The encoded protein is CASSLDGVSEAFF.

V gene TRBV5-1 combines with J gene TRBJ2-1, with 10 nucleotides matching TRBD2. Germline V gene sequence: CDR1 SGHRS, CDR2 YFSETQ. The CDR3 totals 12 residues. With V trimmed by 0 bases and J by 16 bases, 4 bases remained unmatched. The CDR3 nucleotides read TGCGCCAGCAGCTTGGACGGGACTAGCGCATTCTTC. Translating it yields CASSLDGTSAFF.

J is TRBJ1-2 and V is TRBV7-9; possibly TRBD1 for D (6 bases). Germline CDR1 SEHNR, CDR2 FQNEAQ (reference sequence). Trimming shortened V by 2 bases and J by 6 bases, and 10 bases separated the two germline ends. The CDR3 is 13 residues long. CDR3 loop: CASSLQGTDGYTF. DNA of the CDR3: TGTGCCAGCAGCTTACAGGGGACGGATGGCTACACCTTC.

This clone was picked up one time. The chain links TRBV3-1 (or the pseudogene TRBV3-2) to TRBJ2-4, with 9 bases identical to TRBD2. Germline CDR1 LGHDT, CDR2 YNNKEL (reference sequence). Losses at the gene ends were 1 base for V and 2 bases for J; bases not matched to a gene: 12. CDR3 length: 19 amino acids. This CDR3 is CASSQAFGLAGSSKNIQYF. The CDR3 DNA is TGTGCCAGCAGCCAAGCCTTCGGGCTAGCGGGATCCTCCAAAAACATTCAGTACTTC.

J is TRBJ2-2 and V is TRBV18; D uncertain. CDR1 is KGHSH, CDR2 LQKENI, per germline. The CDR3 has 16 amino acids. The V end lost 0 bases, the J end lost 1 base, and 9 bases lay between the germline ends. The DNA of the CDR3 is TGTGCCAGCTCACCACCAGTGAGCCGGAACACCGGGGAGCTGTTTTTT. Amino acid sequence: CASSPPVSRNTGELFF.

This clone is a singleton in its sample. V gene TRBV25-1 combines with J gene TRBJ2-6; TRBD2 matches 11 bases. Germline assignment: CDR1 MGHDK and CDR2 SYGVNS. J gave up 4 bases and V 8 bases, and 10 bases lay outside the gene matches. The CDR3 runs to 17 residues. The CDR3 DNA reads as TGTGCCAGCGGAGTACTAGCGGGAGAGGCCGGGGCCAACGTCCTGACTTTC. Amino acid sequence: CASGVLAGEAGANVLTF.

The J gene is TRBJ1-1, the V gene TRBV9; D perhaps matches TRBD1 (5 bases). CDR1 is SGDLS and CDR2 is YYNGEE in the germline V gene. Trimming took off 4 bases at V and 5 bases at J, with 12 bases between the two ends. This CDR3 has 13 amino acids. CDR3 sequence: CASSIGGETEAFF. Written as DNA, the CDR3 is TGTGCCAGCAGCATCGGAGGGGAGACTGAAGCTTTCTTT.

The chain employs TRBV30 and TRBJ1-2; 9 nucleotides align to TRBD1. Germline CDR1 reads GTSNPN; CDR2 reads SVGIG (reference sequence). With 3 bases clipped from V and 3 bases from J, the junction kept 8 bases outside the gene matches. The CDR3 totals 15 residues. The CDR3 bases are TGTGCCTGGAGAAGCGAACAGGGGGCGGACTATGGCTACACCTTC. It yields the protein CAWRSEQGADYGYTF.

This chain joins TRBV5-1 and TRBJ1-6; D is unclear. The germline V gene has CDR1 SGHRS and CDR2 YFSETQ. This CDR3 spans 16 amino acids. The V and J ends lost 0 bases and 0 bases respectively, with 7 bases between them. The CDR3 DNA is TGCGCCAGCAGCTTGGTCAGGAGCTCCTATAATTCACCCCTCCACTTT. Amino acid sequence: CASSLVRSSYNSPLHF.

The chain recombines TRBV5-6 with TRBJ2-5, with D hard to call. V lost 0 bases and J lost 5, with 5 bases in between. This CDR3 has 12 residues. Germline CDR1 and CDR2: SGHDT and YYEEEE. Written as DNA, the CDR3 is TGTGCCAGCAGCTTGGATTCGGAGACCCAGTACTTC. This translates into CASSLDSETQYF.

This chain links TRBV18 with TRBJ1-5; 7 nucleotides align to TRBD1. Per germline, CDR1 KGHSH and CDR2 LQKENI. The CDR3 length is 16 residues. Trimming took 1 base from V and 1 from J; bases not matched to a gene: 4. The chain's CDR3 is CASSPLNRGSNQPQHF. CDR3 bases: TGTGCCAGCTCACCACTGAACAGGGGAAGCAATCAGCCCCAGCATTTT.

Regarding this clone: Other DNA sequences from this sample encode an identical CDR3 as well. This chain links TRBV10-1 with TRBJ1-5; tentatively, D is TRBD1 (5 bases). This CDR3 region has 14 residues. Germline CDR1 WNHNN, CDR2 SYGVQD (reference sequence). Deletions cut 4 bases from V and 6 bases from J, with 13 bases between. The CDR3: CASSAGRGGQPQHF. In DNA form, the CDR3 reads TGCGCCAGCAGTGCGGGCCGGGGGGGTCAGCCCCAGCATTTT.

The chain joins TRBV29-1 to TRBJ2-3; TRBD2 is a possible D gene (5 bases). This CDR3 spans 14 amino acids. Looked up from germline, CDR1 is SQVTM and CDR2 is ANQGSEA. V dropped 7 bases and J dropped 2 bases, with 16 bases sitting between them. The CDR3 DNA follows: TGCAGCGCCGCGGGTCTGAGCAACACAGATACGCAGTATTTT. As protein: CSAAGLSNTDTQYF.